This entry is about one T cell receptor (beta chain). The antigen remains undetermined. This sample was taken from a study of long-term antiretroviral therapy in people with HIV. Overall study results and limits: Pre-ART expanded TRB clones stayed dominant throughout, though often decreasing after ART. The ART regimens used between the mid-2000s and the late 2010s may be less effective than current ones.

The run of the v3.0 immunoSEQ assay was at survey level. Profiled with immunoSEQ multiplex PCR; TCRdb holds only in-frame clones, not every one. In the table there are approximately 29,000 clones, approximately 87% of which are singletons. Post-ART PBMC samples numbered at least two per donor, and pre-ART ones at least one. Every single participant having HIV got treatment inside the United States. The TCR was taken from a woman in her late teens or twenties with HIV. This material consisted of unsorted PBMCs, taken 0.5 years after starting antiretroviral therapy.

The CDR3 reads CASSLAEGREQYF. The CDR3, as DNA: TGTGCCAGCAGCTTAGCAGAGGGGAGGGAGCAGTACTTC. This chain links TRBV7-2 with TRBJ2-7; D possibly corresponds to TRBD2 (6 bases). The CDR3 runs 13 residues. The germline V gene has CDR1 SGHTA and CDR2 FQGNSA. The ends were cut back, 0 bases at V and 7 bases at J, with 10 bases in the middle.